This TCR beta chain was captured by sequencing in a study of T cell responses to AZD1222 COVID-19 vaccine. Study-wide background: Researchers grouped second doses given at about 4 or about 12 weeks into one pool.

The CDR3 has 13 residues. Trimming took off 3 bases at V and 3 bases at J, with 8 bases between the two ends. Germline V gene lookup returns CDR1 LNHDA and CDR2 SQIVND (reference sequence). Using immunoSEQ multiplex PCR, the repertoire was profiled, and TCRdb retains in-frame clones only, with some absent. The table includes approximately 130,000 clones, roughly 89% detected once. Points on this clone: The antigen remains undetermined.

The study's findings and limits: The study reported that nearly half of spike-specific TCRs target unmutated variant regions.

The source is an adult in good health. Sequences were derived from peripheral blood, sampled on day 0 of AZD1222 vaccination. The rearrangement joins TRBV19 to TRBJ1-1; D gene unclear. CDR3 protein: CASSMGRDTEAFF. CDR3 coding DNA: TGTGCCAGTAGTATGGGGAGGGACACTGAAGCTTTCTTT.